This TCR beta chain originates from a study of blood T cell repertoires in COVID-19. Looking at the study overall: From T cells, B-cell-depleted T cells, or PBMCs came the material, which was cDNA or gDNA.

This CDR3 is 13 amino acids long. Between the trimmed V and J ends, which lost 0 bases and 6 bases, there was a span of 9 bases. In the source study's methods: Counts of nucleated cells, estimated from reference gene primer amplification, were obtained. Sequenced by immunoSEQ multiplex PCR; TCRdb stores in-frame clones only, minus some. V and J calls and clone size are copied from that table; D and trimming were computed from the DNA. This table has over 200,000 clones, 85% appearing once. Clinical histories supplied by participants themselves formed the basis of cohort assignment. V is TRBV12-3 or TRBV12-4 and J is TRBJ2-7; D possibly corresponds to TRBD1 (5 bases). What was sequenced was PBMCs or T cells enriched from blood (not recorded which). This TCR came from a man aged 40-50 years who had recovered from COVID-19. The CDR3 region has the DNA TGTGCCAGCAGTTTAGCTAACAGGCCCGAGCAGTACTTC. Its translation is CASSLANRPEQYF.